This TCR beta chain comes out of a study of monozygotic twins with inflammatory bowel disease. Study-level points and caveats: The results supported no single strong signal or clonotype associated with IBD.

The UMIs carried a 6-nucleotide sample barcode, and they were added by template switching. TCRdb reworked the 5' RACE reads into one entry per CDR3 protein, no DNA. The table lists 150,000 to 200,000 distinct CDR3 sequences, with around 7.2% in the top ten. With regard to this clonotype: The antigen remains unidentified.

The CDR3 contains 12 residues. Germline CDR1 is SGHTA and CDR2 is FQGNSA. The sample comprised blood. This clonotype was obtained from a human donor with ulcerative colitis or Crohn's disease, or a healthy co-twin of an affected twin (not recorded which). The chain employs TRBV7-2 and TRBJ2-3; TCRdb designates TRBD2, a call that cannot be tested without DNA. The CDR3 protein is CSTSGGGDTQYF.